The next 27 T cell receptor beta chains were all read from a single sample in a study of shared clonotypes between healthy human individuals. The data were produced by immunoSEQ multiplex PCR, yet TCRdb's version contains in-frame clones alone and is incomplete. This sample has approximately 510,000 clones, with around 74% found just once. Sequenced: PBMCs. These receptor sequences come from a woman aged 40 to 55 in good health. Some clones in this sample may be carry-over from other donors' samples.

The V gene is TRBV14, the J gene TRBJ2-3, with 7 positions matching TRBD1. The CDR3 totals 11 residues. CDR1 is SGHDN and CDR2 is FVKESK in the germline V gene. With 11 bases clipped from V and 4 bases from J, the junction kept 3 bases outside the gene matches. CDR3 in DNA: TGTGCCTCCCAGGGGGCAGATACGCAGTATTTT. Translating gives CASQGADTQYF.

The J gene is TRBJ2-3, the V gene TRBV7-3, with D tentatively TRBD2 (5 bases). CDR3 size: 16 residues. Germline assignment: CDR1 SGHTA and CDR2 FQGTGA. Trimming took off 1 base at V and 2 bases at J, with 13 bases between the two ends. DNA for the CDR3: TGTGCCAGCAGCTTAAATACGGGGAGCCCCACAGATACGCAGTATTTT. Translation gives CASSLNTGSPTDTQYF.

V gene TRBV19 combines with J gene TRBJ1-4; D call uncertain. Germline assignment: CDR1 LNHDA and CDR2 SQIVND (reference sequence). Trimming stripped 5 bases from V and 3 bases from J, with 10 bases between. The CDR3 contains 14 residues. CDR3 region: CASSFGRSNEKLFF. The CDR3 nucleotides read TGTGCCAGTAGTTTCGGTAGATCTAATGAAAAACTGTTTTTT.

The chain combines TRBV2 with TRBJ2-3; D perhaps matches TRBD2 (6 bases). This CDR3 contains 13 residues. V lost 6 bases, J lost 5 bases, and 12 bases lay in between. The V gene's germline CDR1 is SNHLY and CDR2 FYNNEI. The DNA for the CDR3 is TGTGCCAGCAGCGGGGACTTTGGAGATACGCAGTATTTT. Translated: CASSGDFGDTQYF.

The chain combines TRBV6-1 with TRBJ2-1; TRBD2 agrees at 8 bases. The CDR3 sequence is 13 residues long. With V trimmed by 6 bases and J by 9 bases, 7 bases remained unmatched. Germline values: CDR1 MNHNS, CDR2 SASEGT. CDR3 residues: CASRESGRGEQFF. CDR3 bases: TGTGCCAGCAGGGAAAGCGGGAGAGGTGAGCAGTTCTTC.

The genes are TRBV7-2 and TRBJ2-1; D is unclear. This CDR3 comprises 13 residues. The germline gives CDR1 SGHTA, CDR2 FQGNSA. V lost 1 base, J lost 10 bases, and 11 bases lay in between. The CDR3 reads CASSLDGSREQFF. CDR3 DNA: TGTGCCAGCAGCTTAGATGGCAGCCGAGAGCAGTTCTTC.

The rearrangement uses TRBV6-1 and TRBJ2-4, with D possibly being TRBD1 (5 bases). The germline V gene encodes CDR1 MNHNS and CDR2 SASEGT. V shed 4 bases and J shed 4 bases, with 8 bases lying between them. CDR3 length equals 13 residues. CDR3 bases: TGTGCCAGCAGTGGTCGACAGAAAAACATTCAGTACTTC. It is translated as CASSGRQKNIQYF.

The rearrangement joins TRBV6-6 to TRBJ2-5, with D perhaps TRBD1 (6 bases). Trimming cost V 6 bases and J 1 base, with 15 bases left between them. The germline CDR1 and CDR2 sequences are MNHNY and SVGAGI (reference sequence). CDR3 length equals 15 residues. Here the CDR3 reads CASSYPQGGQETQYF. CDR3 sequence (DNA): TGTGCCAGCAGCTATCCTCAAGGGGGCCAAGAGACCCAGTACTTC.

The gene calls are TRBV7-2 and TRBJ2-3; D possibly corresponds to TRBD1 (6 bases). Trimming left V 1 base short and J 2 bases short, with 16 bases between. Germline loops: CDR1 SGHTA, CDR2 FQGNSA. The CDR3 totals 17 residues. The CDR3 DNA is TGTGCCAGCAGCTTAGAGAACAGGGCTATCTTCACAGATACGCAGTATTTT. As protein: CASSLENRAIFTDTQYF.

This clone was seen repeatedly, ten times or more. This chain uses TRBV5-1 with TRBJ1-2; unclear D gene. This CDR3 spans 12 amino acids. Between the trimmed V and J ends, which lost 0 bases and 8 bases, there was a span of 8 bases. Germline V gene sequence: CDR1 SGHRS, CDR2 YFSETQ. CDR3 loop: CASSLGSLGYTF. The CDR3 coding sequence is TGCGCCAGCAGCTTGGGGTCGTTGGGCTACACCTTC.

This clone came up once. CDR3 sequence reads: CASSTGVIDGYTF. CDR3 in DNA: TGTGCCAGCTCGACAGGGGTCATCGATGGCTACACCTTC. V gene TRBV18 combines with J gene TRBJ1-2; 8 nucleotides line up with TRBD1. The length of the CDR3 is 13 residues. From germline, CDR1 is KGHSH and CDR2 LQKENI. After removal of 6 bases from V and 6 bases from J, the junction contained 6 bases not matched to a gene.

The V gene is TRBV28, the J gene TRBJ2-1; 9 nucleotides align to TRBD2. The V segment lost 7 bases and the J segment 1 base; nucleotides outside the gene matches: 11. Germline V CDR1 and CDR2: MDHEN, SYDVKM. CDR3 length: 17 residues. The CDR3 reads CASKRRLAGGSYNEQFF. The CDR3 region has the DNA TGTGCCAGCAAGCGCCGACTCGCGGGAGGGTCCTACAATGAGCAGTTCTTC. The full variable domain, in which reference TRBV28 and TRBJ2-1 provide the parts outside the CDR3, is DVKVTQSSRYLVKRTGEKVFLECVQDMDHENMFWYRQDPGLGLRLIYFSYDVKMKEKGDIPEGYSVSREKKERFSLILESASTNQTSMYLCASKRRLAGGSYNEQFFGPGTRLTVL.

This chain uses TRBV15 with TRBJ2-7, with TRBD1 identical over 9 bases. J gave up 5 bases and V 0 bases, and 8 bases lay outside the gene matches. The CDR3 length is 16 residues. Per the germline V gene, CDR1 is LNHNV and CDR2 is YYDKDF (reference sequence). The CDR3 protein is CATSRDRTGASHEQYF. CDR3 nucleotides: TGTGCCACCAGCAGAGATAGGACAGGGGCATCCCACGAGCAGTACTTC.

The chain links TRBV6-5 to TRBJ1-1, with 7 bases fitting TRBD1. Looked up from germline, CDR1 is MNHEY and CDR2 is SVGAGI. After removal of 6 bases from V and 3 bases from J, the junction contained 4 bases not matched to a gene. The CDR3 spans 13 residues. This CDR3 is CASSVDRDTEAFF. CDR3 sequence (DNA): TGTGCCAGCAGCGTAGACAGGGACACTGAAGCTTTCTTT.

The rearrangement uses TRBV6-4 and TRBJ2-1; the D is unclear. Trimming pared 3 bases from V and 10 bases from J, leaving 13 bases between. CDR1 MRHNA and CDR2 SNTAGT come from the germline V gene. The CDR3 length is 13 residues. The CDR3 reads CASSETFHAEQFF. CDR3 sequence (DNA): TGTGCCAGCAGTGAAACCTTCCATGCCGAGCAGTTCTTC.

This chain connects TRBV7-3 to TRBJ2-7, with 7 bases that match TRBD2. Per the germline V gene, CDR1 is SGHTA and CDR2 is FQGTGA. The CDR3 runs to 13 residues. Unmatched junction bases numbered 1, after V lost 1 base and J lost 4 bases. This CDR3 is CASSLMGGYEQYF. In DNA form, the CDR3 reads TGTGCCAGCAGCTTAATGGGGGGGTACGAGCAGTACTTC.

The V and J genes are TRBV7-9 and TRBJ2-2, with 11 bases that match TRBD2. V shed 3 bases, J shed 2 bases, and the junction held 5 bases outside the gene matches. This CDR3 region has 17 residues. The V gene's germline CDR1 is SEHNR and CDR2 FQNEAQ (reference sequence). The CDR3 DNA is TGTGCCAGCAGCTTCCCTAGCGGGAGGCCTAACACCGGGGAGCTGTTTTTT. It translates to CASSFPSGRPNTGELFF.

This clone has only a few counts. This rearrangement joins TRBV14 to TRBJ1-1; D is undetermined. V was shortened by 0 bases and J by 4 bases, with 21 bases between the two germline ends. CDR3 length: 18 amino acids. The germline V gene has CDR1 SGHDN and CDR2 FVKESK. The CDR3 DNA follows: TGTGCCAGCAGCCAAGATTACGGGGTCGACGGGGTTGGCACTGAAGCTTTCTTT. Its translation: CASSQDYGVDGVGTEAFF.

V usage is TRBV6-1 and J usage is TRBJ2-5; TRBD1 matches at 9 bases. The CDR3 runs to 14 residues. The V and J ends lost 8 bases and 2 bases, in that order; junction bases with no gene match: 6. Germline V gene sequence: CDR1 MNHNS, CDR2 SASEGT. The CDR3 DNA reads as TGTGCCAGCTCCAACGACAGGGGGCAAGAGACCCAGTACTTC. This sequence encodes CASSNDRGQETQYF.

The V gene is TRBV7-9, the J gene TRBJ1-1; D is perhaps TRBD1 (6 bases). Germline V gene data show CDR1 as SEHNR and CDR2 as FQNEAQ (reference sequence). The CDR3 totals 16 residues. V lost 5 bases, J lost 4 bases, and 20 bases lay in between. In DNA, the CDR3 is TGTGCCAGCAGCCCTCTAGGGGGACAAGCAGTCACTGAAGCTTTCTTT. Its protein product is CASSPLGGQAVTEAFF.

The rearrangement uses TRBV5-5 and TRBJ1-4, with 8 nucleotides matching TRBD1. The CDR3 is made up of 16 amino acids. Germline V gene data show CDR1 as SGHKS and CDR2 as YYEKEE (reference sequence). Trimming took 2 bases from V and 8 from J; bases not matched to a gene: 11. CDR3 region: CASSLVAGGAGEKLFF. DNA of the CDR3: TGTGCCAGCAGCTTAGTTGCAGGGGGCGCCGGGGAAAAACTGTTTTTT.

This clone showed up just once. Other DNA sequences from this sample encode an identical CDR3 as well. The genes are TRBV19 and TRBJ2-2; D possibly corresponds to TRBD1 (6 bases). Trimming removed 6 bases at V and 4 bases at J, with 9 bases between. The CDR3 runs 13 residues. Germline CDR1 LNHDA, CDR2 SQIVND (reference sequence). For the CDR3, the DNA is TGTGCCAGTAGGGACAGAGGCACCGGGGAGCTGTTTTTT. Translated: CASRDRGTGELFF.

The chain joins TRBV15 to TRBJ2-7, with a weak D call TRBD2 (7 bases). Per the germline V gene, CDR1 is LNHNV and CDR2 is YYDKDF (reference sequence). The CDR3 runs 14 residues. The ends were cut back, 3 bases at V and 4 bases at J, with 13 bases in the middle. CDR3 sequence: CATSSLRGAYEQYF. The DNA of the CDR3 is TGTGCCACCAGCAGCCTTCGGGGGGCTTACGAGCAGTACTTC.

The gene calls are TRBV2 and TRBJ2-4, with D unclear. Trimming took 7 bases from V and 8 from J, leaving 15 bases between them. There are 13 residues in the CDR3. The germline V gene has CDR1 SNHLY and CDR2 FYNNEI. The CDR3 DNA reads TGTGCCAGCACTAGACAAGAGCAAGACATTCAGTACTTC. This encodes CASTRQEQDIQYF.

This clone was recorded many times. The CDR3 sequence: CASSLDAGGPYNEQFF. The CDR3 region has the DNA TGTGCCAGCAGCTTAGACGCGGGAGGGCCTTACAATGAGCAGTTCTTC. This sequence joins TRBV7-2 and TRBJ2-1; 9 bases line up with TRBD2. Germline V CDR1 and CDR2: SGHTA, FQGNSA. The CDR3 totals 16 residues. Germline trimming cut 1 base from V and 4 bases from J; bases unmatched to any gene: 5.

This chain joins TRBV11-3 and TRBJ2-7, with D maybe TRBD2 (6 bases). This CDR3 has 15 amino acids. The germline V and J ends were trimmed by 6 bases and 2 bases, with 17 bases remaining between them. The germline CDR1 and CDR2 sequences are SGHNT and YENEEA. The CDR3 coding sequence is TGTGCCAGCAGAAAGGGGATGGCGGGACCCTACGAGCAGTACTTC. Amino acid sequence: CASRKGMAGPYEQYF.

The V gene is TRBV11-2, the J gene TRBJ2-7; D might be TRBD1 (6 bases). The CDR3 sequence is 13 residues long. Germline loops: CDR1 SGHAT, CDR2 FQNNGV. The ends were cut back, 3 bases at V and 3 bases at J, with 9 bases in the middle. Here the CDR3 DNA reads TGTGCCAGCAGCTTCGGACAGAGCTACGAGCAGTACTTC. Translating gives CASSFGQSYEQYF.